Below are 20 T cell receptor beta chains sequenced from a single sample in a study of shared clonotypes between healthy human individuals. Measured with immunoSEQ multiplex PCR; TCRdb has only the in-frame clones, and not every one. The table lists fewer than 200,000 clones, 66% of them singletons, with 10% in the top ten. The specimen sequenced was memory CD4+ T cells sorted from blood. Noted subset: CD45RA-negative fraction. All receptors come from a man aged 30-40 years in good health.

This clone appeared many times. Other nucleotide sequences from this sample produce the same CDR3. The chain's CDR3 is CASSQVTIPGLAGREQYF. CDR3 coding DNA: TGCGCCAGCAGCCAAGTTACAATCCCGGGACTAGCGGGAAGGGAGCAGTACTTC. V gene TRBV4-3 combines with J gene TRBJ2-7, with 13 bases aligning to TRBD2. The CDR3 spans 18 residues. Losses at the gene ends were 1 base for V and 7 bases for J; bases not matched to a gene: 13. CDR1 is LGHNA and CDR2 is YSLEER in the germline V gene.

The chain joins TRBV5-4 to TRBJ1-5, with D unresolved. The CDR3 is 13 residues long. The germline V gene has CDR1 SGHNT and CDR2 YYREEE (reference sequence). V was pared by 4 bases and J by 9 bases, with 14 bases between. The CDR3 reads CASSGDRQGPQHF. The CDR3, as DNA: TGTGCCAGCAGCGGTGACCGGCAAGGGCCCCAGCATTTT.

In this sample, this clone turned up once. The rearrangement uses TRBV7-3 and TRBJ1-4, with D unclear. The CDR3 totals 18 residues. Germline CDR1 and CDR2: SGHTA and FQGTGA. The germline V and J ends were trimmed by 5 bases and 0 bases, with 19 bases remaining between them. CDR3 sequence reads: CASSIGRRSLATNEKLFF. The CDR3, as DNA: TGTGCCAGCAGCATAGGGAGGAGGTCCCTTGCAACTAATGAAAAACTGTTTTTT.

The rearrangement uses TRBV18 and TRBJ2-7; 8 nucleotides match TRBD1. This CDR3 spans 15 amino acids. With 1 base clipped from V and 5 bases from J, the junction kept 7 bases outside the gene matches. Germline CDR1 KGHSH, CDR2 LQKENI. CDR3 nucleotides: TGTGCCAGCTCACCACTCGGACAGGGTGGCCACGAGCAGTACTTC. Its protein product is CASSPLGQGGHEQYF. Looking up the rest from reference TRBV18 and TRBJ2-7 gives the full variable domain: NAGVMQNPRHLVRRRGQEARLRCSPMKGHSHVYWYRQLPEEGLKFMVYLQKENIIDESGMPKERFSAEFPKEGPSILRIQQVVRGDSAAYFCASSPLGQGGHEQYFGPGTRLTVT.

This clone was recorded a few times. The chain couples TRBV7-2 to TRBJ2-1, with TRBD1 matching 9 bases. CDR1 SGHTA and CDR2 FQGNSA come from the germline V gene. The CDR3 is made up of 14 amino acids. V trimming: 5 bases; J trimming: 4 bases; junction bases outside the gene matches: 3. CDR3 region: CASSRDRAYNEQFF. The CDR3, as DNA: TGTGCCAGCAGCCGGGACAGGGCTTACAATGAGCAGTTCTTC.

This clone was counted only a few times. The rearrangement joins TRBV7-2 to TRBJ2-7; the D is unclear. V was trimmed by 5 bases and J by 0 bases, leaving 8 bases between them. Looked up from germline, CDR1 is SGHTA and CDR2 is FQGNSA. The CDR3 runs 13 residues. The CDR3 bases are TGTGCCAGCAGCCCCTGGGTCTCCTACGAGCAGTACTTC. It codes for CASSPWVSYEQYF. The whole variable domain, filled in from reference TRBV7-2 and TRBJ2-7, reads GAGVSQSPSNKVTEKGKDVELRCDPISGHTALYWYRQSLGQGLEFLIYFQGNSAPDKSGLPSDRFSAERTGGSVSTLTIQRTQQEDSAVYLCASSPWVSYEQYFGPGTRLTVT.

The chain combines TRBV19 with TRBJ1-5; D uncertain. Germline values: CDR1 LNHDA, CDR2 SQIVND (reference sequence). The CDR3 totals 14 residues. V lost 6 bases and J lost 6, with 15 bases in between. Here the CDR3 reads CASSPTGLAQPQHF. DNA for the CDR3: TGTGCCAGTAGCCCGACGGGGTTGGCTCAGCCCCAGCATTTT. Full variable domain (outside the CDR3, taken from reference TRBV19 and TRBJ1-5): DGGITQSPKYLFRKEGQNVTLSCEQNLNHDAMYWYRQDPGQGLRLIYYSQIVNDFQKGDIAEGYSVSREKKESFPLTVTSAQKNPTAFYLCASSPTGLAQPQHFGDGTRLSIL.

This chain links TRBV27 with TRBJ1-5, with TRBD1 matching over 10 bases. The junction had 11 bases not matched to a gene; V was cut back by 6 bases and J by 3 bases. In germline, CDR1 is MNHEY, CDR2 SMNVEV (reference sequence). The CDR3 totals 17 residues. The CDR3 loop reads CASSPRDRGMTNQPQHF. CDR3 bases: TGTGCCAGCAGCCCCCGGGACAGGGGAATGACCAATCAGCCCCAGCATTTT.

The chain employs TRBV28 and TRBJ2-7; 9 bases line up with TRBD2. The germline gives CDR1 MDHEN, CDR2 SYDVKM. Trimming at V came to 5 bases and at J to 1 base, leaving 9 bases not matched to a gene. The CDR3 runs 16 residues. CDR3 amino acids: CASSTPSGTPSYEQYF. In nucleotides, the CDR3 is TGTGCCAGCAGTACCCCTAGCGGGACCCCTTCCTACGAGCAGTACTTC.

J is TRBJ1-3 and V is TRBV11-3, with a weak D call TRBD1 (5 bases). Germline V gene data show CDR1 as SGHNT and CDR2 as YENEEA. This CDR3 has 15 amino acids. The ends were cut back, 6 bases at V and 3 bases at J, with 15 bases in the middle. The CDR3 nucleotides are TGTGCCAGCAGTCTCCACGGGGCCAATGGAAACACCATATATTTT. Residues: CASSLHGANGNTIYF.

The chain employs TRBV6-5 and TRBJ2-2; TRBD1 aligns across 8 bases. CDR3 length equals 15 residues. With 10 bases clipped from V and 3 bases from J, the junction kept 10 bases outside the gene matches. Germline CDR1 and CDR2: MNHEY and SVGAGI. CDR3 region: CATSDRGKDTGELFF. In DNA form, the CDR3 reads TGTGCCACCTCTGACAGGGGAAAGGACACCGGGGAGCTGTTTTTT.

V gene TRBV15 combines with J gene TRBJ2-1; 12 nucleotides agree with TRBD2. The CDR3 loop spans 15 amino acids. V lost 3 bases to trimming and J lost 3 bases; unmatched junction nucleotides: 0. CDR1 and CDR2 (germline): LNHNV, YYDKDF (reference sequence). This chain's CDR3 is CATSRGLAGYNEQFF. CDR3 nucleotides: TGTGCCACCAGCAGGGGACTAGCGGGCTACAATGAGCAGTTCTTC. The whole variable domain, remainder taken from reference TRBV15 and TRBJ2-1, is DAMVIQNPRYQVTQFGKPVTLSCSQTLNHNVMYWYQQKSSQAPKLLFHYYDKDFNNEADTPDNFQSRRPNTSFCFLDIRSPGLGDTAMYLCATSRGLAGYNEQFFGPGTRLTVL.

The chain couples TRBV4-3 to TRBJ1-4; D remains ambiguous. The CDR3 extends over 14 amino acids. The germline V gene has CDR1 LGHNA and CDR2 YSLEER. V lost 4 bases to trimming and J lost 7 bases, with 13 bases between them. The CDR3 sequence is CASSPQRRAEKLFF. In DNA form, the CDR3 reads TGCGCCAGCAGCCCGCAAAGGAGGGCTGAAAAACTGTTTTTT.

The J gene is TRBJ2-3, the V gene TRBV18, with TRBD1 matching 9 bases. With V trimmed by 2 bases and J by 6 bases, 12 bases remained unmatched. CDR1 and CDR2 from the germline V gene are KGHSH and LQKENI. The CDR3 is 17 residues long. CDR3 in amino acids: CASSPNSEWTGADTQYF. The CDR3 DNA reads as TGTGCCAGCTCACCAAATTCAGAGTGGACAGGGGCCGATACGCAGTATTTT.

CDR3 protein: CASSLGQGAYEQYF. CDR3 nucleotide sequence: TGTGCCAGCTCACTCGGACAGGGGGCCTACGAGCAGTACTTC. The gene calls are TRBV18 and TRBJ2-7; TRBD1 matches 10 bases. The V segment lost 4 bases and the J segment 2 bases; nucleotides outside the gene matches: 2. Germline CDR1 is KGHSH and CDR2 is LQKENI. The CDR3 contains 14 residues.

V usage is TRBV6-1 and J usage is TRBJ2-7; D might be TRBD1 (6 bases). The CDR3 spans 15 residues. CDR1 and CDR2 (germline): MNHNS, SASEGT. V was cut by 2 bases and J by 2 bases, with 13 bases left in between. The CDR3: CASSEQATGTYEQYF. CDR3 DNA sequence: TGTGCCAGCAGTGAACAAGCGACAGGCACCTACGAGCAGTACTTC.

The gene calls are TRBV5-1 and TRBJ1-4; the D is unclear. The V end was cut by 4 bases, the J end by 8 bases, with 18 bases between. Per the germline V gene, CDR1 is SGHRS and CDR2 is YFSETQ. The CDR3 has 15 amino acids. As DNA, the CDR3 is TGCGCCAGCAGCCTGGCGGCATCCCGCCGGGAAAAACTGTTTTTT. Translation: CASSLAASRREKLFF.

J is TRBJ2-1 and V is TRBV7-2; 8 nucleotides match TRBD1. The length of the CDR3 is 15 residues. Germline CDR1 is SGHTA and CDR2 is FQGNSA. Trimming cost V 3 bases and J 2 bases; bases outside gene matches: 3. The DNA for the CDR3 is TGTGCCAGCAGCTTCCGACAGGGGCCCTACAATGAGCAGTTCTTC. Translation gives CASSFRQGPYNEQFF.

Here the CDR3 reads CASSPRGGAGGLNEQFF. The CDR3 DNA sequence: TGTGCCAGCTCACCACGAGGCGGGGCAGGGGGTCTAAATGAGCAGTTCTTC. The chain joins TRBV18 to TRBJ2-1, with D possibly matching TRBD1 (7 bases). Trimming cost V 1 base and J 7 bases, with 20 bases left between them. Germline V CDR1 and CDR2: KGHSH, LQKENI. The CDR3 is made up of 17 amino acids. Complete variable domain (other parts from reference TRBV18 and TRBJ2-1): NAGVMQNPRHLVRRRGQEARLRCSPMKGHSHVYWYRQLPEEGLKFMVYLQKENIIDESGMPKERFSAEFPKEGPSILRIQQVVRGDSAAYFCASSPRGGAGGLNEQFFGPGTRLTVL.

The genes are TRBV18 and TRBJ2-2; D call uncertain. CDR3 length: 17 residues. Germline V gene data show CDR1 as KGHSH and CDR2 as LQKENI. The V gene lost 1 base and the J gene lost 2 bases, with 14 bases spanning the gap. The CDR3 is CASSPQGWTANTGELFF. CDR3 coding DNA: TGTGCCAGCTCACCACAGGGCTGGACGGCAAACACCGGGGAGCTGTTTTTT.